This TCR beta chain was sequenced in a study of OX40 agonist ivuxolimab in advanced cancers. Study-wide points: Both blood CD4+ and CD8+ T cells showed clonal growth by week 6 at 0.1 to 3.0 mg/kg.

Trimming cost V 1 base and J 8 bases, with 12 bases left between them. Per germline, CDR1 MNHNS and CDR2 SASEGT. There are 14 residues in the CDR3. Concerning this clone: Its antigen is unknown.

Clones were sequenced by immunoSEQ multiplex PCR, and TCRdb holds only the in-frame ones, with some missing. This table holds 90,000 to 100,000 clones, 80% to 90% found once. The chain carries TRBV6-1 and TRBJ1-5; D call uncertain. The sequence derives from an adult with an advanced solid tumor such as melanoma, head and neck, liver or kidney cancer. The starting material was CD4+ or CD8+ T cells sorted from blood, obtained in a trial of the OX40 agonist ivuxolimab. The CDR3 DNA reads TGTGCCAGCAGTGAAGGTTTCGGCTTTGAGCCCCAGCATTTT. It yields the protein CASSEGFGFEPQHF.